The next 29 T cell receptor beta chains were all read from a single sample in a study of control samples from healthy donors and cancer patients. Profiling relied on immunoSEQ multiplex PCR, and the TCRdb table lists in-frame clones only, not all of them. The table lists 85,000 to 100,000 clones, over 90% of them singletons. The sequencing sample was made of blood. These receptors came from a man younger than 35 in good health.

The CDR3 DNA sequence: TGTGCCAGCAGCCGCTGGGAGTATAACGCAGATACGCAGTATTTT. Its protein is CASSRWEYNADTQYF. The chain is built from TRBV7-6 and TRBJ2-3; TRBD2 is a possible D gene (5 bases). V was cut by 5 bases and J by 4 bases, with 16 bases left in between. Germline CDR1 and CDR2: SGHVS and FNYEAQ. The CDR3 runs 15 residues.

This chain connects TRBV6-5 to TRBJ1-6; TRBD1 agrees at 12 bases. Germline lookup yields CDR1 MNHEY and CDR2 SVGAGI. V lost 6 bases and J lost 7; bases outside the gene matches: 1. This CDR3 has 14 residues. CDR3 nucleotide sequence: TGTGCCAGCAGGGGACAGGGGGCAAATTCACCCCTCCACTTT. Its translation: CASRGQGANSPLHF.

V usage is TRBV19 and J usage is TRBJ1-2; no definite D call. The germline V gene encodes CDR1 LNHDA and CDR2 SQIVND (reference sequence). The CDR3 is made up of 11 amino acids. Trimming removed 9 bases at V and 6 bases at J, with 11 bases between. The CDR3 region is CASTGGDGYTF. The DNA for the CDR3 is TGTGCCAGCACTGGAGGTGATGGCTACACCTTC.

This chain links TRBV5-6 with TRBJ1-2; maybe TRBD1 (6 bases). The CDR3 is 17 amino acids. Germline CDR1 SGHDT, CDR2 YYEEEE. Trimming pared 0 bases from V and 5 bases from J, leaving 20 bases between. CDR3 loop: CASSLVGQEIIWYGYTF. CDR3 sequence (DNA): TGTGCCAGCAGCTTGGTGGGACAAGAAATAATATGGTATGGCTACACCTTC.

This chain joins TRBV4-3 and TRBJ1-2; 8 nucleotides match TRBD1. Germline lookup yields CDR1 LGHNA and CDR2 YSLEER. The CDR3 extends over 16 amino acids. The ends lost 0 bases at V and 6 bases at J; junction bases unmatched: 9. CDR3 sequence reads: CASSQEPQQGGDGYTF. As DNA, the CDR3 is TGCGCCAGCAGCCAAGAACCCCAACAGGGGGGGGATGGCTACACCTTC.

The V call is TRBV7-2, the J call TRBJ1-6; the D gene is possibly TRBD1 (6 bases). V lost 3 bases to trimming and J lost 0 bases, with 9 bases between them. This CDR3 region has 16 residues. Germline values: CDR1 SGHTA, CDR2 FQGNSA. This CDR3 reads CASSLRQVSYNSPLHF. As DNA, the CDR3 is TGTGCCAGCAGCTTGAGACAGGTCTCCTATAATTCACCCCTCCACTTT. Supplemented by reference TRBV7-2 and TRBJ1-6, the full variable domain reads GAGVSQSPSNKVTEKGKDVELRCDPISGHTALYWYRQSLGQGLEFLIYFQGNSAPDKSGLPSDRFSAERTGGSVSTLTIQRTQQEDSAVYLCASSLRQVSYNSPLHFGNGTRLTVT.

V is TRBV13 and J is TRBJ2-2; TRBD2 matches 11 bases. After removal of 5 bases from V and 0 bases from J, the junction contained 2 bases not matched to a gene. This CDR3 has 16 residues. The germline V gene encodes CDR1 PRHDT and CDR2 FYEKMQ (reference sequence). In DNA, the CDR3 is TGTGCCAGCAGCCGGGGACTAGCGGCGAACACCGGGGAGCTGTTTTTT. Protein sequence: CASSRGLAANTGELFF.

The chain links TRBV5-4 to TRBJ1-5; 10 positions agree with TRBD1. The CDR3 totals 17 residues. Germline V CDR1 and CDR2: SGHNT, YYREEE (reference sequence). The junction had 16 bases not matched to a gene; V was cut back by 4 bases and J by 9 bases. The DNA for the CDR3 is TGTGCCAGCAGCCCCGGGACAGGGGCCTCCAACGCTTGGCCCCAGCATTTT. It is translated as CASSPGTGASNAWPQHF.

V and J are TRBV27 and TRBJ2-7; TRBD1 or TRBD2 may be the D gene (5 bases each). Germline V gene lookup returns CDR1 MNHEY and CDR2 SMNVEV (reference sequence). Trimming shortened V by 6 bases and J by 3 bases, and 6 bases separated the two germline ends. The CDR3 has 11 residues. CDR3 nucleotides: TGTGCCAGCAGGAGGGGCTACGAGCAGTACTTC. Translated: CASRRGYEQYF.

This chain joins TRBV7-9 and TRBJ1-1; TRBD1 might be the D (6 bases). V lost 1 base to trimming and J lost 6 bases, with 21 bases between them. Looked up from germline, CDR1 is SEHNR and CDR2 is FQNEAQ (reference sequence). The CDR3 is 17 amino acids. CDR3 in DNA: TGTGCCAGCAGCTTAGGGAGGTACGCAGGGGTTTCTTCTGAAGCTTTCTTT. This encodes CASSLGRYAGVSSEAFF.

The chain combines TRBV5-1 with TRBJ1-1, with D tentatively TRBD1 (6 bases). The germline V and J ends were trimmed by 4 bases and 1 base, with 8 bases remaining between them. This CDR3 has 13 amino acids. Germline CDR1 is SGHRS and CDR2 is YFSETQ. DNA of the CDR3: TGCGCCAGCAGCAGGACAGCGAACACTGAAGCTTTCTTT. Translated, it gives CASSRTANTEAFF. The whole variable domain, remainder taken from reference TRBV5-1 and TRBJ1-1, is KAGVTQTPRYLIKTRGQQVTLSCSPISGHRSVSWYQQTPGQGLQFLFEYFSETQRNKGNFPGRFSGRQFSNSRSEMNVSTLELGDSALYLCASSRTANTEAFFGQGTRLTVV.

The rearrangement links TRBV6-5 to TRBJ1-4; D possibly corresponds to TRBD1 (5 bases). CDR3 size: 15 residues. Germline V gene lookup returns CDR1 MNHEY and CDR2 SVGAGI. Trimming stripped 0 bases from V and 4 bases from J, with 9 bases between. The CDR3, as DNA: TGTGCCAGCAGTTACTCGGGGGAGTATAATGAAAAACTGTTTTTT. Encoded protein: CASSYSGEYNEKLFF.

This rearrangement joins TRBV25-1 to TRBJ1-2; TRBD1 matches 12 bases. The CDR3 runs 17 residues. J was trimmed by 6 bases and V by 1 base; bases with no gene match: 9. CDR1 MGHDK and CDR2 SYGVNS come from the germline V gene. The CDR3 spells CASSESIPGQGAHGYTF. Here the CDR3 DNA reads TGTGCCAGCAGTGAATCGATCCCGGGACAGGGGGCTCATGGCTACACCTTC.

This rearrangement joins TRBV27 to TRBJ1-5; perhaps TRBD1 as D (5 bases). This CDR3 is 14 amino acids long. CDR1 is MNHEY, CDR2 SMNVEV, per germline (reference sequence). Trimming shortened V by 5 bases and J by 7 bases, and 15 bases separated the two germline ends. In DNA, the CDR3 is TGTGCCAGCAGTCCGGGGACGGAAGAACAGCCCCAGCATTTT. Amino acid sequence: CASSPGTEEQPQHF.

This chain joins TRBV6-2 or TRBV6-3 and TRBJ1-1; TRBD1 aligns across 7 bases. In germline, CDR1 is MNHEY, CDR2 SVGEGT. The CDR3 spans 12 residues. Losses at the gene ends were 6 bases for V and 9 bases for J; bases not matched to a gene: 7. This chain's CDR3 is CASSQGGAKAFF. The CDR3 DNA is TGTGCCAGCAGCCAGGGGGGGGCTAAAGCTTTCTTT.

CDR3 sequence reads: CASSFGDTGNTEAFF. The CDR3 DNA follows: TGCGCCAGCAGCTTCGGCGACACGGGGAACACTGAAGCTTTCTTT. The rearrangement uses TRBV5-1 and TRBJ1-1; D is uncertain. Germline assignment: CDR1 SGHRS and CDR2 YFSETQ. The CDR3 sequence is 15 residues long. V lost 2 bases and J 1 base, leaving 12 bases between the germline ends.

V usage is TRBV30 and J usage is TRBJ2-3; TRBD2 matches 7 bases. The germline V gene has CDR1 GTSNPN and CDR2 SVGIG (reference sequence). The CDR3 consists of 13 residues. Trimming took 0 bases from V and 6 from J; bases not matched to a gene: 3. The chain's CDR3 is CAWSVQLADTQYF. The CDR3 bases are TGTGCCTGGAGTGTACAACTAGCGGATACGCAGTATTTT.

This clone was seen more than once but under ten times. V and J are TRBV3-1 (or the pseudogene TRBV3-2) and TRBJ2-5; D is unresolved. Trimming left V 4 bases short and J 3 bases short, with 6 bases between. This CDR3 is built from 12 residues. Germline assignment: CDR1 LGHDT and CDR2 YNNKEL (reference sequence). This chain's CDR3 is CASSLSEETQYF. In nucleotides, the CDR3 is TGTGCCAGCAGCCTTTCAGAAGAGACCCAGTACTTC.

The chain has TRBV7-8 and TRBJ2-7; 7 bases map to TRBD1. The CDR3 sequence is 13 residues long. Trimming took 8 bases from V and 1 from J; bases not matched to a gene: 5. The germline V gene has CDR1 SGHVS and CDR2 FQNEAQ. The CDR3 bases are TGTGCCAGCCTCGAGACAGGGTCCTACGAGCAGTACTTC. Translation: CASLETGSYEQYF.

A note on this clone: Other DNA sequences from this sample encode an identical CDR3 as well. The J gene is TRBJ1-1, the V gene TRBV27; 7 bases match TRBD1. V lost 9 bases to trimming and J lost 0 bases; unmatched junction nucleotides: 4. Germline V lookup: CDR1 MNHEY, CDR2 SMNVEV (reference sequence). CDR3 length equals 13 residues. The CDR3 is CASRGQMNTEAFF. CDR3 DNA sequence: TGTGCCAGTAGGGGACAGATGAACACTGAAGCTTTCTTT.

The V gene is TRBV7-2, the J gene TRBJ1-3; D remains unclear. Germline V gene data show CDR1 as SGHTA and CDR2 as FQGNSA. The CDR3 has 14 residues. V lost 5 bases to trimming and J lost 7 bases, with 15 bases between them. CDR3 residues: CASSPTFGGNTIYF. CDR3 in DNA: TGTGCCAGCAGCCCCACTTTCGGTGGGAACACCATATATTTT.

The rearrangement links TRBV27 to TRBJ2-6; D is unclear. The V end was cut by 3 bases, the J end by 0 bases, with 21 bases between. Germline CDR1 reads MNHEY; CDR2 reads SMNVEV (reference sequence). The CDR3 has 20 amino acids. This CDR3 reads CASSLWSSGRFVSGANVLTF. For the CDR3, the DNA is TGTGCCAGCAGTTTGTGGTCGTCTGGCAGATTTGTCTCTGGGGCCAACGTCCTGACTTTC.

The chain recombines TRBV27 with TRBJ1-1; D may be TRBD1 (6 bases). Trimming shortened V by 7 bases and J by 1 base, and 13 bases separated the two germline ends. From germline, CDR1 is MNHEY and CDR2 SMNVEV (reference sequence). This CDR3 comprises 14 residues. CDR3 DNA sequence: TGTGCCAGCAAAATCCGGGACACGAACACTGAAGCTTTCTTT. As protein: CASKIRDTNTEAFF.

The rearrangement joins TRBV4-1 to TRBJ1-4; tentatively, D is TRBD1 (6 bases). CDR1 and CDR2 from the germline V gene are MGHRA and YSYEKL. The V gene lost 8 bases and the J gene lost 0 bases, with 13 bases spanning the gap. This CDR3 contains 15 residues. CDR3 DNA: TGCGCCAGCGGGGGCTCGATCGCAACTAATGAAAAACTGTTTTTT. Residues: CASGGSIATNEKLFF.

The rearrangement links TRBV6-5 to TRBJ2-7; a weak D match, TRBD2 (5 bases). Trimming shortened V by 6 bases and J by 0 bases, and 15 bases separated the two germline ends. Germline lookup yields CDR1 MNHEY and CDR2 SVGAGI. The CDR3 is made up of 15 amino acids. The CDR3 here is CASSPLVGSSYEQYF. CDR3 sequence (DNA): TGTGCCAGCAGCCCCCTCGTGGGGAGCTCCTACGAGCAGTACTTC.

This sequence joins TRBV5-8 and TRBJ2-5; possibly TRBD1 or TRBD2 for D (5 bases each). Germline V gene lookup returns CDR1 SGHTS and CDR2 YDEGEE. Trimming stripped 0 bases from V and 1 base from J, with 7 bases between. This CDR3 region has 14 residues. Here the CDR3 reads CASSLGGPQETQYF. CDR3 coding DNA: TGTGCCAGCAGCTTGGGGGGACCCCAAGAGACCCAGTACTTC.

This chain joins TRBV2 and TRBJ1-1, with unresolved D. The CDR3 runs to 14 residues. Germline CDR1 SNHLY, CDR2 FYNNEI. Trimming took off 3 bases at V and 3 bases at J, with 11 bases between the two ends. CDR3 loop: CASSDRPGHTEAFF. In DNA, the CDR3 is TGTGCCAGCAGTGACCGGCCAGGCCACACTGAAGCTTTCTTT.

V and J are TRBV10-1 and TRBJ2-3; 11 bases are a match to TRBD1. V gave up 2 bases and J gave up 5 bases; unmatched junction bases: 3. The CDR3 has 15 residues. CDR1 is WNHNN and CDR2 is SYGVQD in the germline V gene (reference sequence). Here the CDR3 reads CASSETGTGGDTQYF. As DNA, the CDR3 is TGCGCCAGCAGTGAGACCGGGACAGGGGGAGATACGCAGTATTTT.

The chain carries TRBV19 and TRBJ2-3; D might be TRBD2 (5 bases). This CDR3 region has 14 residues. The V and J ends lost 5 bases and 0 bases respectively, with 9 bases between them. Germline-derived CDR1 and CDR2 are LNHDA and SQIVND (reference sequence). As DNA, the CDR3 is TGTGCCAGTAGTCGGGAACCCAGCACAGATACGCAGTATTTT. Protein sequence: CASSREPSTDTQYF.